This TCR beta chain stems from a study of Graves' ophthalmopathy and Graves' hyperthyroidism. Broader study findings: A roughly 76% specificity and around 86% sensitivity were achieved by a 13-signature model that separated ophthalmopathy from stable hyperthyroidism.

This clonotype was seen ten or more times. Its specificity is unknown. Investigators amplified TCR beta CDR3 regions from RNA transcripts. Scientists carried out first-round RT-PCR using HTBI primers and then a second-round multiplex PCR. TCRdb passed the multiplex PCR reads through MiXCR, listing each CDR3 protein once. The top ten clones hold 1.6% of a sample with fewer than 400,000 distinct CDR3 sequences, around 16% of them seen once. With 1 base clipped from V and 4 bases from J, the junction kept 7 bases outside the gene matches. In germline, CDR1 is SGHAT, CDR2 FQNNGV. This CDR3 is built from 16 residues. Clinicians made diagnoses from clinical symptoms, serum thyroxine, TRAb, thyroid ultrasound and orbital computed tomography.

The TCR sequence derives from a woman aged 18-35 years with Graves' ophthalmopathy. The sample taken for sequencing was peripheral blood. The genes are TRBV11-2 and TRBJ2-7, with 10 bases lining up with TRBD2. CDR3 protein: CASSLGPSGSVYEQYF. The CDR3 bases are TGTGCCAGCAGCTTAGGTCCTAGCGGGAGTGTATACGAGCAGTACTTC.